This T cell receptor (gamma chain) is drawn from a study of gammadelta T cells in human blood (dated by TCRdb to the early 2020s). Libraries were made using RT-PCR. The run used an Illumina MiSeq. In TCRdb, clones were called once more from the public reads by CATT, and rows of identical DNA were later combined. The sample data list fewer than 550 gamma-chain clones, and approximately 13% of these were observed just once. About 25% of the sample comes from the top ten. This clone came up a few times. This clone's antigen is unknown. Nothing much larger sits one base from this clone, and base qualities are not available. Overall study outcomes, separate from this receptor: According to the study, polyclonal expansion of innate gamma-delta T cells immediately after birth appeared to be driven by microbial exposure.

The germline V gene (reference sequence) yields GITISATS for CDR1 and ISYDGTV for CDR2. From the cysteine through the phenylalanine, the CDR3 covers 15 amino acids. Of all the DNA, just the CDR3 is kept, 45 bases in frame from base 1. Trimming accounts for 5 bases at V and 7 bases at J, while the number of junction bases matched to no gene is 5. The sequence was obtained from a human donor. The specimen sequenced was Vgamma9Vdelta2 gamma-delta T cells from adult blood. Recombination joined TRGV9 with TRGJP. Here the J gene came from matching the DNA to germline, since TCRdb omits it. The nucleotides read TGTGCCTTGTGGGTATACGAGTTGGGCAAAAAAATCAAGGTATTT. The translation is CALWVYELGKKIKVF.